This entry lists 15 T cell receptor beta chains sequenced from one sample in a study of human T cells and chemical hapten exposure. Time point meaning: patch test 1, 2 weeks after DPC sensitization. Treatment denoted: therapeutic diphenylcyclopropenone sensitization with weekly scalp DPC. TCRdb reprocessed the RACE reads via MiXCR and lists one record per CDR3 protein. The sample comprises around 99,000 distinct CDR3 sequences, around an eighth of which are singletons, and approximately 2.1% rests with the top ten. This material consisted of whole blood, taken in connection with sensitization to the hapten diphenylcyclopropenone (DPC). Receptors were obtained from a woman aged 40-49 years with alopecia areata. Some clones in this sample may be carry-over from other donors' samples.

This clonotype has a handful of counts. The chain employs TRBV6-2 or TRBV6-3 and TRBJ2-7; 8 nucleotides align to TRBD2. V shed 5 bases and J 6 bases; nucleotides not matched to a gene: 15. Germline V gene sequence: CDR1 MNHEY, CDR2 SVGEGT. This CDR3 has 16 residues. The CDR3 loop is CASSDIDPGLVPEQYF. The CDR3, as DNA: TGTGCCAGCAGTGACATCGACCCGGGACTAGTCCCCGAGCAGTACTTC.

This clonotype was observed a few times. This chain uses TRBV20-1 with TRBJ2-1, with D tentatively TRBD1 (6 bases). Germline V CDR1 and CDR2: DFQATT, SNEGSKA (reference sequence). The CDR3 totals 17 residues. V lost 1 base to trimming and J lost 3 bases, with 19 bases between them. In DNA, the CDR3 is TGCAGTGCTAGAGTTCTCATACAGGGCCTGGGCTACAATGAGCAGTTCTTC. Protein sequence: CSARVLIQGLGYNEQFF.

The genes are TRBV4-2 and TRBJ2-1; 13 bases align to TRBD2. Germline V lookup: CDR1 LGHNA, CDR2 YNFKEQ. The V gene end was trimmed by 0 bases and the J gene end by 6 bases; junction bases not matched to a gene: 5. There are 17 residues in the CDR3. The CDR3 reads CASSQDLRTSGSNEQFF. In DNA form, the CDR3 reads TGTGCCAGCAGCCAAGATCTTAGGACTAGCGGGAGCAATGAGCAGTTCTTC.

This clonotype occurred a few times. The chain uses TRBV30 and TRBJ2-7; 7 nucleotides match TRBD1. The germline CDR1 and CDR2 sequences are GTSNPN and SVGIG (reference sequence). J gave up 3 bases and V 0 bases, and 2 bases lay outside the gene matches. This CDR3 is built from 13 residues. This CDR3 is CAWSVGGNYEQYF. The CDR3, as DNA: TGTGCCTGGAGTGTAGGGGGCAACTACGAGCAGTACTTC.

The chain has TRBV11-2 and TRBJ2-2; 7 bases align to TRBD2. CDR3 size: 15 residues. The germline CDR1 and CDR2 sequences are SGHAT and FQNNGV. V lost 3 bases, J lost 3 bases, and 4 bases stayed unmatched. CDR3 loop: CASSFGTTYTGELFF. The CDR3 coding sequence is TGTGCCAGCAGCTTCGGGACTACCTACACCGGGGAGCTGTTTTTT.

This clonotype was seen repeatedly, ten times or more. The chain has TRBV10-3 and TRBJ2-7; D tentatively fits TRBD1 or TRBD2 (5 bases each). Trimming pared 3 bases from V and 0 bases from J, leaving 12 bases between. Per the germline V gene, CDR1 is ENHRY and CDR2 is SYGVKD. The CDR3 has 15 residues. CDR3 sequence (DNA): TGTGCCATCAGTGACCGGGACGGTGCCTCCTACGAGCAGTACTTC. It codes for CAISDRDGASYEQYF.

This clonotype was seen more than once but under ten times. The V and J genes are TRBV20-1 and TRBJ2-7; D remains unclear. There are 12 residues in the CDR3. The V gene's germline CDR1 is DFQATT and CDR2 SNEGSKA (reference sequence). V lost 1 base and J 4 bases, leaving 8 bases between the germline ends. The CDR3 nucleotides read TGCAGTGCTAGAGCCAGCCTATACGAGCAGTACTTC. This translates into CSARASLYEQYF.

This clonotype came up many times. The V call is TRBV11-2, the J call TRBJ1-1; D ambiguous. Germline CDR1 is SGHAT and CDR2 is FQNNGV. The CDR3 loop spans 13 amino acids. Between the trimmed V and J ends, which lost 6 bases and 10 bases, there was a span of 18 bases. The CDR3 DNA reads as TGTGCCAGCAGATTCTCACCCGGTGATGCAGCTTTCTTT. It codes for CASRFSPGDAAFF.

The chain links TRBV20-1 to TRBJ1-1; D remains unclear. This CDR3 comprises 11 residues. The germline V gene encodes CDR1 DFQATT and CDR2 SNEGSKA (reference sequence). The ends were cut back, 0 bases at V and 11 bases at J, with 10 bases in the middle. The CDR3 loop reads CSARDTPDAFF. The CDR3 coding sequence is TGCAGTGCTAGAGATACGCCGGACGCTTTCTTT.

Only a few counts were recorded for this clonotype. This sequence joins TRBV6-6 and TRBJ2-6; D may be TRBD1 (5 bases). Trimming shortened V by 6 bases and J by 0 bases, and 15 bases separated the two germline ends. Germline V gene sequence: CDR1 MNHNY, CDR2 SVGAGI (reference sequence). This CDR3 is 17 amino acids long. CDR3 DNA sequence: TGTGCCAGCAGACACTATAAGACAGACTCTGGGGCCAACGTCCTGACTTTC. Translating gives CASRHYKTDSGANVLTF.

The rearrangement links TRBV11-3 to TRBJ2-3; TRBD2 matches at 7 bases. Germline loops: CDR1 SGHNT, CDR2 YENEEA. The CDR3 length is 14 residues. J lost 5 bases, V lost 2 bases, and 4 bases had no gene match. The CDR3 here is CASSLNGRRDTQYF. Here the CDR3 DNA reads TGTGCCAGCAGCTTAAACGGGAGGAGAGATACGCAGTATTTT.

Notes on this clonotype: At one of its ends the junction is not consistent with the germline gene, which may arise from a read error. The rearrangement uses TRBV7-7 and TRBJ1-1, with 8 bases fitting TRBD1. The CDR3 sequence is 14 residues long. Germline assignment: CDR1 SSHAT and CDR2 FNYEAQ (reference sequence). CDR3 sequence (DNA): TGTGCTAGCACGCCCAGGGGGCGAGGGACTGAAGCTTTCTTT. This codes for CASTPRGRGTEAFF.

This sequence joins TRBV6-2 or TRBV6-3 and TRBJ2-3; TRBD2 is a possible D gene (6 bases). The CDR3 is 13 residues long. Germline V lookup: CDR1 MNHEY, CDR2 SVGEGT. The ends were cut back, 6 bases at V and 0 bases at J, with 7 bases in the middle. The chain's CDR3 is CASRGLSTDTQYF. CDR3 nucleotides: TGTGCCAGCAGGGGACTGAGCACAGATACGCAGTATTTT.

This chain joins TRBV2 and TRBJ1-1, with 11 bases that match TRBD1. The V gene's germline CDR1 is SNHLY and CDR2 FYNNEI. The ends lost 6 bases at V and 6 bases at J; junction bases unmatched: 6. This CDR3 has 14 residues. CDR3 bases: TGTGCCAGCAGGCGGGGGACAGGGGGATCTGAAGCTTTCTTT. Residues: CASRRGTGGSEAFF. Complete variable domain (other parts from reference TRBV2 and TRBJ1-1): EPEVTQTPSHQVTQMGQEVILRCVPISNHLYFYWYRQILGQKVEFLVSFYNNEISEKSEIFDDQFSVERPDGSNFTLKIRSTKLEDSAMYFCASRRGTGGSEAFFGQGTRLTVV.

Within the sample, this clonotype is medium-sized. CDR3 sequence: CASSFSRGQNFHNYGYTF. CDR3 coding DNA: TGTGCCAGCAGTTTCTCACGGGGGCAGAATTTTCATAACTATGGCTACACCTTC. The V and J genes are TRBV28 and TRBJ1-2; tentatively, D is TRBD1 (6 bases). The CDR3 is made up of 18 amino acids. CDR1 and CDR2 (germline): MDHEN, SYDVKM. V was pared by 3 bases and J by 1 base, with 21 bases between.